These 32 T cell receptor beta chains came from one sample sequenced in a study of blood T cell repertoires in COVID-19. Assay: immunoSEQ multiplex PCR; the TCRdb copy retains only in-frame clones and omits some. The profile shows tens of thousands of clones, around 85% of them singletons. Sequencing input: peripheral blood. The origin of the receptors is a human donor in a cohort sampled during active COVID-19.

The chain is built from TRBV6-5 and TRBJ2-3; 8 nucleotides match TRBD1. The germline V gene encodes CDR1 MNHEY and CDR2 SVGAGI. This CDR3 has 13 amino acids. The junction had 5 bases not matched to a gene; V was cut back by 5 bases and J by 7 bases. The DNA for the CDR3 is TGTGCCAGCAGTCAGGGGGCGCCGAATACGCAGTATTTT. Translating gives CASSQGAPNTQYF.

The rearrangement uses TRBV11-2 and TRBJ2-5; maybe TRBD1 (6 bases). V was clipped by 1 base and J by 1 base, with 7 bases between them. The CDR3 covers 14 residues. Germline V gives CDR1 SGHAT, CDR2 FQNNGV. The CDR3 region is CASSLVQGQETQYF. CDR3 DNA sequence: TGTGCCAGCAGCTTAGTACAGGGCCAAGAGACCCAGTACTTC.

This clone was seen more than once but under ten times. The chain employs TRBV6-4 and TRBJ1-6, with 7 bases identical to TRBD1. The CDR3 is made up of 15 amino acids. V dropped 3 bases and J dropped 8; count of bases not matched to a gene: 7. The germline CDR1 and CDR2 sequences are MRHNA and SNTAGT. CDR3 DNA: TGTGCCAGCAGTGAGAAAGGGACAGCCGATTCACCCCTCCACTTT. Amino acids: CASSEKGTADSPLHF.

Only a few counts were recorded for this clone. This chain connects TRBV15 to TRBJ1-6; D possibly corresponds to TRBD1 (6 bases). The germline V gene encodes CDR1 LNHNV and CDR2 YYDKDF (reference sequence). The V end lost 0 bases, the J end lost 6 bases, and 9 bases lay between the germline ends. This CDR3 has 15 amino acids. The CDR3 sequence is CATSRDKGVNSPLHF. Here the CDR3 DNA reads TGTGCCACCAGCAGAGATAAGGGGGTTAATTCACCCCTCCACTTT. The complete variable domain, with remaining parts taken from reference TRBV15 and TRBJ1-6, reads DAMVIQNPRYQVTQFGKPVTLSCSQTLNHNVMYWYQQKSSQAPKLLFHYYDKDFNNEADTPDNFQSRRPNTSFCFLDIRSPGLGDTAMYLCATSRDKGVNSPLHFGNGTRLTVT.

V usage is TRBV10-3 and J usage is TRBJ2-5; 8 nucleotides line up with TRBD2. The CDR3 totals 13 residues. The germline V gene encodes CDR1 ENHRY and CDR2 SYGVKD. J gave up 5 bases and V 10 bases, and 9 bases lay outside the gene matches. CDR3 loop: CATAYRTSETQYF. DNA for the CDR3: TGTGCCACCGCCTATAGGACTAGCGAGACCCAGTACTTC.

This chain joins TRBV6-5 and TRBJ1-1; D gene ambiguous. The V gene's germline CDR1 is MNHEY and CDR2 SVGAGI. The V end was cut by 8 bases, the J end by 6 bases, with 10 bases between. The CDR3 sequence is 11 residues long. The CDR3: CASRRTSEAFF. CDR3 nucleotides: TGTGCCAGCCGAAGGACTTCTGAAGCTTTCTTT.

V and J are TRBV19 and TRBJ1-1; weak D call: TRBD1 (5 bases). Germline-derived CDR1 and CDR2 are LNHDA and SQIVND (reference sequence). Deletions cut 7 bases from V and 4 bases from J, with 16 bases between. The CDR3 is made up of 14 amino acids. This CDR3 is CASTQLGGSTEAFF. CDR3 bases: TGTGCCAGTACTCAACTCGGGGGAAGCACTGAAGCTTTCTTT.

The chain combines TRBV10-3 with TRBJ1-3, with unresolved D. From germline, CDR1 is ENHRY and CDR2 SYGVKD. The CDR3 sequence is 14 residues long. Trimming left V 5 bases short and J 0 bases short, with 8 bases between. The CDR3 DNA follows: TGTGCCATCAGTCGGGAAAGCTCTGGAAACACCATATATTTT. This encodes CAISRESSGNTIYF.

The genes are TRBV27 and TRBJ1-5; 9 bases fit TRBD1. This CDR3 comprises 14 residues. The trim removed 4 bases at V and 6 bases at J, leaving 4 bases unmatched. The germline gives CDR1 MNHEY, CDR2 SMNVEV (reference sequence). The CDR3 loop is CASSYGTGIQPQHF. For the CDR3, the DNA is TGTGCCAGCAGTTACGGGACAGGGATTCAGCCCCAGCATTTT.

This clone was seen only once. V and J are TRBV2 and TRBJ2-5; TRBD2 might be the D (6 bases). The CDR3 has 14 amino acids. V gave up 2 bases and J gave up 7 bases, with 14 bases separating them. Germline values: CDR1 SNHLY, CDR2 FYNNEI. This chain's CDR3 is CASSEKQGGGTQYF. For the CDR3, the DNA is TGTGCCAGCAGTGAAAAGCAGGGAGGAGGGACCCAGTACTTC.

Written as DNA, the CDR3 is TGTGCCAGCAGCTTAAGAGGGGGCGGAAGAAACACCGGGGAGCTGTTTTTT. This gives the protein CASSLRGGGRNTGELFF. This chain connects TRBV7-9 to TRBJ2-2; 7 nucleotides line up with TRBD1. With V trimmed by 2 bases and J by 2 bases, 8 bases remained unmatched. Per the germline V gene, CDR1 is SEHNR and CDR2 is FQNEAQ (reference sequence). The CDR3 is 17 residues long.

The rearrangement joins TRBV12-3 or TRBV12-4 to TRBJ2-7; D might be TRBD1 (6 bases). CDR3 length equals 12 residues. Trimming removed 6 bases from V and 3 bases from J, with 9 bases in between. The CDR3 bases are TGTGCCAGCAGCCCGGACAGCTACGAGCAGTACTTC. Protein product: CASSPDSYEQYF.

The CDR3 loop reads CASSSRDRFTGELFF. In nucleotides, the CDR3 is TGTGCCAGCAGCTCCCGGGACAGATTCACCGGGGAGCTGTTTTTT. The gene calls are TRBV11-1 and TRBJ2-2, with 7 nucleotides matching TRBD1. The junction had 6 bases not matched to a gene; V was cut back by 4 bases and J by 4 bases. The CDR3 extends over 15 amino acids. Per germline, CDR1 SGHAT and CDR2 FQDESV (reference sequence).

V usage is TRBV11-2 and J usage is TRBJ2-7; no firm D call. Trimming left V 2 bases short and J 3 bases short, with 8 bases between. The CDR3 totals 13 residues. Germline values: CDR1 SGHAT, CDR2 FQNNGV. CDR3 loop: CASSLNVRYEQYF. Here the CDR3 DNA reads TGTGCCAGCAGCTTAAATGTCCGCTACGAGCAGTACTTC.

This clone was observed once. CDR3: CASSPRGGTRGNIQYF. CDR3 DNA: TGTGCCAGCAGTCCACGGGGGGGGACTAGGGGAAACATTCAGTACTTC. The chain couples TRBV28 to TRBJ2-4; 8 bases match TRBD2. This CDR3 contains 16 residues. V lost 5 bases to trimming and J lost 6 bases; unmatched junction nucleotides: 12. CDR1 and CDR2 from the germline V gene are MDHEN and SYDVKM.

The chain joins TRBV4-3 to TRBJ2-3; 10 bases are shared with TRBD2. V shed 6 bases and J 4 bases; nucleotides not matched to a gene: 7. The CDR3 consists of 15 residues. The germline gives CDR1 LGHNA, CDR2 YSLEER. The CDR3 bases are TGCGCCAGCAGTGTAGCGGGGGGCGGTTCAGATACGCAGTATTTT. It specifies CASSVAGGGSDTQYF.

The chain combines TRBV4-3 with TRBJ2-3; the match to TRBD2 covers 15 bases. The germline CDR1 and CDR2 sequences are LGHNA and YSLEER. CDR3 length equals 17 residues. Trimming at V came to 0 bases and at J to 6 bases, leaving 4 bases not matched to a gene. The CDR3: CASSQDTGTSGGDTQYF. CDR3 nucleotides: TGCGCCAGCAGCCAAGATACCGGGACTAGCGGGGGGGATACGCAGTATTTT.

The chain has TRBV7-2 and TRBJ2-7; 9 positions match TRBD1. Germline CDR1 SGHTA, CDR2 FQGNSA. The CDR3 has 12 residues. The V and J ends lost 5 bases and 6 bases, in that order; junction bases with no gene match: 2. The CDR3 DNA follows: TGTGCCAGCAGCCCGACAGGGGGCGAGCAGTACTTC. This encodes CASSPTGGEQYF.

The V and J genes are TRBV6-2 or TRBV6-3 and TRBJ1-6, with 7 bases lining up with TRBD1. This CDR3 has 14 amino acids. Germline CDR1 is MNHEY and CDR2 is SVGEGT. After removal of 0 bases from V and 11 bases from J, the junction contained 4 bases not matched to a gene. CDR3 loop: CASSYSGQSTPLHF. The DNA of the CDR3 is TGTGCCAGCAGTTACTCGGGACAGTCTACACCCCTCCACTTT.

This clone appeared a single time. This chain joins TRBV6-6 and TRBJ1-2; D is unclear. The CDR3 is 13 residues long. The germline V and J ends were trimmed by 5 bases and 1 base, with 8 bases remaining between them. Germline V gene sequence: CDR1 MNHNY, CDR2 SVGAGI (reference sequence). The CDR3 sequence: CASSAGDNYGYTF. The DNA of the CDR3 is TGTGCCAGCAGTGCCGGAGATAACTATGGCTACACCTTC.

This chain uses TRBV6-2 or TRBV6-3 with TRBJ2-2; D call uncertain. Trimming removed 6 bases at V and 7 bases at J, with 21 bases between. Germline V gives CDR1 MNHEY, CDR2 SVGEGT. This CDR3 has 16 amino acids. The CDR3, as DNA: TGTGCCAGCAGCCGGTCGAGATCAAGTAAGAGCGGGGAGCTGTTTTTT. Its protein product is CASSRSRSSKSGELFF.

The J gene is TRBJ2-1, the V gene TRBV7-9; TRBD1 aligns across 8 bases. The germline V gene has CDR1 SEHNR and CDR2 FQNEAQ (reference sequence). V was pared by 5 bases and J by 2 bases, with 5 bases of the junction left unmatched. The CDR3 is 15 residues long. CDR3 DNA: TGTGCCAGCAGCACCTACAGGGGGACCTACAATGAGCAGTTCTTC. Encoded protein: CASSTYRGTYNEQFF.

This chain connects TRBV15 to TRBJ1-4; D unclear. Germline-derived CDR1 and CDR2 are LNHNV and YYDKDF (reference sequence). CDR3 size: 16 residues. V gave up 0 bases and J gave up 5 bases, with 13 bases separating them. In DNA form, the CDR3 reads TGTGCCACCAGCAGAGATAGACTCTCCGTGAATGAAAAACTGTTTTTT. Encoded protein: CATSRDRLSVNEKLFF.

This clone was seen only once. The V call is TRBV4-2, the J call TRBJ2-7, with 7 bases fitting TRBD2. CDR3 length: 17 amino acids. The V gene's germline CDR1 is LGHNA and CDR2 YNFKEQ. V lost 0 bases, J lost 2 bases, and 10 bases stayed unmatched. The CDR3: CASSQEGKGSGAYEQYF. The CDR3 DNA reads TGTGCCAGCAGCCAAGAGGGGAAGGGGAGCGGGGCCTACGAGCAGTACTTC.

The CDR3 sequence: CASSPKTPGLKGNTGELFF. Written as DNA, the CDR3 is TGTGCCAGCAGTCCTAAGACCCCGGGACTCAAGGGGAACACCGGGGAGCTGTTTTTT. V usage is TRBV6-6 and J usage is TRBJ2-2, with a tentative D call TRBD2 (6 bases). Looked up from germline, CDR1 is MNHNY and CDR2 is SVGAGI (reference sequence). The ends were cut back, 5 bases at V and 1 base at J, with 23 bases in the middle. The CDR3 contains 19 residues.

The rearrangement joins TRBV9 to TRBJ2-1; D is perhaps TRBD2 (6 bases). The length of the CDR3 is 16 residues. Germline values: CDR1 SGDLS, CDR2 YYNGEE. Trimming shortened V by 0 bases and J by 4 bases, and 14 bases separated the two germline ends. The CDR3: CASSVALASGYNEQFF. The DNA of the CDR3 is TGTGCCAGCAGCGTAGCTCTGGCCAGCGGGTACAATGAGCAGTTCTTC.

V is TRBV6-5 and J is TRBJ2-3; 11 nucleotides align to TRBD1. Germline CDR1 MNHEY, CDR2 SVGAGI. The length of the CDR3 is 14 residues. After removal of 6 bases from V and 3 bases from J, the junction contained 2 bases not matched to a gene. The CDR3 protein is CASRDRGRTDTQYF. CDR3 coding DNA: TGTGCCAGCAGGGACAGGGGGCGAACAGATACGCAGTATTTT.

The rearrangement uses TRBV15 and TRBJ2-7, with 8 nucleotides matching TRBD1. There are 14 residues in the CDR3. Per the germline V gene, CDR1 is LNHNV and CDR2 is YYDKDF (reference sequence). With 5 bases clipped from V and 5 bases from J, the junction kept 8 bases outside the gene matches. The CDR3: CATSGRQGIDEQYF. CDR3 DNA sequence: TGTGCCACCAGCGGGCGACAGGGGATTGACGAGCAGTACTTC.

V usage is TRBV5-1 and J usage is TRBJ2-5, with a weak D call TRBD1 (5 bases). The germline V gene encodes CDR1 SGHRS and CDR2 YFSETQ. The ends were cut back, 3 bases at V and 3 bases at J, with 12 bases in the middle. CDR3 length: 14 amino acids. The CDR3 bases are TGCGCCAGCAGCTCGTCAGGGTCTGAAGAGACCCAGTACTTC. This translates into CASSSSGSEETQYF.

This chain links TRBV7-9 with TRBJ1-5; D gene uncertain. Germline CDR1 reads SEHNR; CDR2 reads FQNEAQ (reference sequence). The CDR3 has 13 residues. The V end lost 2 bases, the J end lost 5 bases, and 7 bases lay between the germline ends. The CDR3 protein is CASSLSADQPQHF. CDR3 DNA sequence: TGTGCCAGCAGCTTATCGGCGGATCAGCCCCAGCATTTT.

V is TRBV2 and J is TRBJ2-5; D uncertain. The CDR3 spans 11 residues. V lost 3 bases, J lost 4 bases, and 3 bases lay in between. Germline values: CDR1 SNHLY, CDR2 FYNNEI. The CDR3 loop is CASSERETQYF. The CDR3 DNA follows: TGTGCCAGCAGTGAGCGAGAGACCCAGTACTTC. The full variable domain, in which reference TRBV2 and TRBJ2-5 provide the parts outside the CDR3, is EPEVTQTPSHQVTQMGQEVILRCVPISNHLYFYWYRQILGQKVEFLVSFYNNEISEKSEIFDDQFSVERPDGSNFTLKIRSTKLEDSAMYFCASSERETQYFGPGTRLLVL.

The chain has TRBV5-6 and TRBJ2-3, with a weak D call TRBD1 (7 bases). V was clipped by 0 bases and J by 4 bases, with 12 bases between them. The germline V gene encodes CDR1 SGHDT and CDR2 YYEEEE. This CDR3 contains 15 residues. CDR3 amino acids: CASSLGDREADTQYF. The DNA of the CDR3 is TGTGCCAGCAGCTTGGGTGACAGGGAGGCAGATACGCAGTATTTT.